This T cell receptor beta chain was captured by sequencing in a study of CD8 T cell repertoires and HIV-1 epitope variants. Study context: T cells were stimulated with Twenty-five Gag and Nef peptides separately. T cells were cultured for more than nine days with cytokines added on days 3 and 7.

A note on this clone: What it binds is not known.

Assay used: immunoSEQ multiplex PCR; TCRdb lists only in-frame clones, some missing. The sample lists fewer than 6,000 clones; about 65% were seen once. Germline CDR1 is MNHEY and CDR2 is SVGAGI. The CDR3 is 16 residues long. The V end was cut by 0 bases, the J end by 1 base, with 13 bases between. The sequencing sample was made of cultured CD8+ T cells derived from PBMCs. The receptor's source is a male donor with HIV. The rearrangement links TRBV6-5 to TRBJ2-7; D not certain. CDR3 nucleotides: TGTGCCAGCAGTTACTCTTCCCTAACAGATTCCTACGAGCAGTACTTC. The encoded protein is CASSYSSLTDSYEQYF.